This TCR beta chain appears in the sequencing data of a study of T cells after yellow fever vaccination. General study points: The CD4 and CD8 compartments had a small share of their clonotypes in common.

With regard to this clonotype: Antigen: not known.

TCRdb re-called the 5' RACE reads through MiXCR, storing one row per CDR3 protein. The sample contains about 350,000 distinct CDR3 sequences, about an eighth of which appear only once. The starting material was CD4+ T cells sorted from PBMCs, obtained 15 days after the yellow fever booster vaccination. The sequence derives from a man younger than 35 who received the YFV17D yellow fever vaccine.

CDR3 in DNA: TGTGCCAGCAGCCAAGAGGGGGCCCCCTACAATGAGCAGTTCTTC. Its protein product is CASSQEGAPYNEQFF. The chain carries TRBV4-2 and TRBJ2-1; D might be TRBD1 (6 bases). The CDR3 is 15 residues long. Looked up from germline, CDR1 is LGHNA and CDR2 is YNFKEQ. Deletions cut 0 bases from V and 2 bases from J, with 8 bases between.